Given below is one T cell receptor beta chain in context. Original processing methods: Amplification of reference gene primers was used by the study to estimate nucleated cell counts. Libraries were prepared by immunoSEQ multiplex PCR; TCRdb keeps only in-frame clonotypes and omits some of them. For V, J and clone size, that table is used; D and trimming come from the DNA. The table lists roughly 90,000 clones, approximately 79% of them singletons. These data are taken from a study of blood T cell repertoires in COVID-19. As for the study in general: Donors in the United States, Italy and Spain gave samples during acute or convalescent COVID-19. PBMCs, B-cell-depleted T cells, or T cells provided the cDNA or gDNA that made up the material.

After removal of 10 bases from V and 5 bases from J, the junction contained 4 bases not matched to a gene. Germline V lookup: CDR1 ENHRY, CDR2 SYGVKD. The CDR3 contains 13 residues. This clonotype originated in a woman of 80 years or more with active or convalescent COVID-19. Sequenced input: peripheral blood. The rearrangement links TRBV10-3 to TRBJ2-1; 11 bases match TRBD2. CDR3: CASRLAGNNEQFF. The CDR3 DNA reads as TGTGCCAGTAGACTAGCGGGAAACAATGAGCAGTTCTTC.